This TCR beta chain was profiled in a study of control samples from healthy donors and cancer patients. TCRdb's copy holds only in-frame clones and misses some; the assay was immunoSEQ multiplex PCR. The sample shows about 86,000 clones, approximately 91% of them seen only once. This CDR3 has 12 residues. The V end was cut by 4 bases, the J end by 8 bases, with 11 bases between. Specimen: PBMCs. This receptor was obtained from a woman aged 45-65 years with colorectal cancer. The V call is TRBV23-1, the J call TRBJ1-2, with a possible D match to TRBD1 (6 bases). TRBV23-1 falls under the ORF class, with uncertain function. In DNA, the CDR3 is TGCGCCAGCAGTCTTGAGGGGGACGGCTACACCTTC. This codes for CASSLEGDGYTF.